This TCR beta chain is from a study of T cell responses to AZD1222 COVID-19 vaccine. General observations from the study: Repertoires were collected only later (after the peak T cell response had occurred).

Assay: immunoSEQ multiplex PCR; the TCRdb copy retains only in-frame clones and omits some. This table holds about 150,000 clones, about 90% found once. Regarding this clone: Its cognate antigen is unknown.

The V and J ends lost 8 bases and 3 bases respectively, with 7 bases between them. Per germline, CDR1 MNHEY and CDR2 SMNVEV (reference sequence). The CDR3 contains 11 residues. The TCR originated in an adult who received the AZD1222 COVID-19 vaccine. The chain couples TRBV27 to TRBJ1-2, with TRBD1 as a possible D gene (6 bases). Material: peripheral blood, obtained 28 days after the second AZD1222 dose. CDR3 DNA: TGTGCCAGCCACAGGGACTATGGCTACACCTTC. It yields the protein CASHRDYGYTF.